These T cell receptor beta chains were read from a single sample in a study of T cells in Graves' hyperthyroidism and ophthalmopathy. MiXCR, applied by TCRdb to the multiplex PCR reads, yields one record per CDR3 protein. This table has a few hundred thousand distinct CDR3 sequences, roughly 46% appearing once. The sequenced material came from peripheral blood or thyroid tissue (not recorded which). The receptors here all came from a woman aged 18-29 years with Graves' hyperthyroidism. Each CDR3 is given with its conserved first and last residue. The D gene is left open where the match is weak. For some rows the clone size is stated as once, few or many, or as a class when expanded; others skip it.

>TRBJ1-2|TRBD1|many|TRBV4-1
TGCGCCAGCAGCCCGGGACAGGGGGAGTGGGGCTACACCTTC
CASSPGQGEWGYTF
>TRBJ1-5|NA|NA|TRBV12-5
TGTGCTAGTGGTCCGTACCGGGACTATGGCAATCAGCCCCAGCATTTT
CASGPYRDYGNQPQHF
>TRBJ2-1|TRBD2|few|TRBV11-3
TGTGCCAGCAGCTTACGGCTAGCGGGAGTAGATGAGCAGTTCTTC
CASSLRLAGVDEQFF
>TRBJ2-1|NA|few|TRBV29-1
TGCAGCGCTCCCTTGGGGAGGATAAGGGATGAGCAGTTCTTC
CSAPLGRIRDEQFF
>TRBJ1-5|NA|few|TRBV18
TGTGCCAGCTCCCACCTTAGCAGGGAATTCCAGCCCCAGCATTTT
CASSHLSREFQPQHF
>TRBJ2-7|TRBD2|few|TRBV7-8
TGTGCCAGCAGCTTAGCGAGGAGCGGGGCGGCCTACGAGCAGTACTTC
CASSLARSGAAYEQYF
>TRBJ1-5|TRBD1|NA|TRBV7-9
TGTGCCAGCAGGAACCGGGACAGGGGTTACAATGAGCCCCAGCATTTT
CASRNRDRGYNEPQHF
>TRBJ1-5|TRBD1|NA|TRBV20-1
TGCAGTGCCCTGGGGACAGAGTATCAGCCCCAGCATTTT
CSALGTEYQPQHF
>TRBJ1-6|NA|NA|TRBV10-3
TGTGCCATCAGTGAGTCGGGACTAGCGGGAGACGAGCAGTACTTCAATTCACCCCTCCACTTT
CAISESGLAGDEQYFNSPLHF
>TRBJ1-2|NA|once|TRBV10-3
TGTGCCATCGGGGGCTCTGTCGATGGCTACACCTTC
CAIGGSVDGYTF
>TRBJ1-1|NA|few|TRBV18
TGTGCCAGCTCATTAGGGCCCCCCACTGAAGCTTTCTTT
CASSLGPPTEAFF
>TRBJ1-2|TRBD1|NA|TRBV25-1
TGTGCCAGCAGTGCTGGGACAGGGGCGGATGGCTACACCTTC
CASSAGTGADGYTF
>TRBJ1-5|NA|many|TRBV27
TGTGCCAGCAGTTCCCCAAGCTGGGGCAATCAGCCCCAGCATTTT
CASSSPSWGNQPQHF
>TRBJ1-2|NA|many|TRBV11-2
TGTGCCAGCAGCTTAGAGGCGGGGAACTATGGCTACACCTTC
CASSLEAGNYGYTF
>TRBJ1-2|TRBD1|NA|TRBV12-3/TRBV12-4
TGTGCCAGCAGTCGGGGGACAGGGGTCGGCTATGGCTACACCTTC
CASSRGTGVGYGYTF
>TRBJ2-6|NA|NA|TRBV7-3
TGTGCCAGCAACCAAACTAGCGGGGCCAACGTCCTGACTTTC
CASNQTSGANVLTF
>TRBJ2-2|NA|NA|TRBV7-9
NA
CASSSTSGSCFF
>TRBJ2-6|NA|many|TRBV10-3
TGTGCCGTGGGCGCGTCTGGGGCCAACGTCCTGACTTTC
CAVGASGANVLTF
>TRBJ2-1|NA|NA|TRBV4-1
TGCGCCAGCAGCCCGGACCACAATGAGCAGTTCTTC
CASSPDHNEQFF
>TRBJ1-5|NA|NA|TRBV7-8
TGTGCCAGCCAGTCGGCGTGGGGGGGCAATCAGCCCCAGCATTTT
CASQSAWGGNQPQHF
>TRBJ2-7|TRBD1|many|TRBV4-2
TGTGCCAGCAGCCACCGGGGACAGGATAACTACGAGCAGTACTTC
CASSHRGQDNYEQYF
>TRBJ1-2|NA|NA|TRBV6-5
TGTGCCAGCAGTTACGGGGGGGGGTACTCCTTC
CASSYGGGYSF
>TRBJ2-6|NA|NA|TRBV5-5
TGTGCCAGCAGCTTAAGGGTAGCCAACGTCCTGACTTTC
CASSLRVANVLTF
>TRBJ2-5|TRBD2|few|TRBV9
TGTGCCAGCACCGGGCGGACTAGCGGGAGGACCCCCCAAGAGACCCAGTACTTC
CASTGRTSGRTPQETQYF
>TRBJ2-3|TRBD2|NA|TRBV12-3/TRBV12-4
TGTGCCAGCAGTGTCACGAAGGGACTAGCGGGCAGCACAGATACGCAGTATTTT
CASSVTKGLAGSTDTQYF
>TRBJ1-5|TRBD1|few|TRBV29-1
TGCAGCGTGGACAGGCAAGAGACCCAGCATTTT
CSVDRQETQHF
>TRBJ1-1|TRBD1|NA|TRBV29-1
TGCAGCCCGACAGGGGCTCACACTGAAGCTTTCTTT
CSPTGAHTEAFF
>TRBJ1-5|NA|many|TRBV4-2
TGTGCCAGCAGCTCAACGCGGGGGTCTAGACAGCCCCAGCATTTT
CASSSTRGSRQPQHF
>TRBJ2-3|NA|many|TRBV24-1
TGTGCCACCAGTGAAAGCGTGTTGCAGTATTTT
CATSESVLQYF
>TRBJ2-1|NA|NA|TRBV24-1
TGTGCCACCAGTGATTTGAGGGCCGTTGCCTACAATGAGCAGTTCTTC
CATSDLRAVAYNEQFF
>TRBJ2-7|NA|many|TRBV7-8
TGTGCCAGCAGCTTAGCCTTGGGCAGTTCCGAGCAGTACTTC
CASSLALGSSEQYF
>TRBJ2-5|TRBD1|NA|TRBV29-1
TGCAGTCCAGTGACAGGGGGAAGAGAGACCCAGTACTTC
CSPVTGGRETQYF
>TRBJ2-7|NA|NA|TRBV18
TGTGCCAGCTCACCACAACGGGCCCTCGGGGAGCAGTGCTTC
CASSPQRALGEQCF
>TRBJ1-2|NA|many|TRBV6-1
TGTGCCAGCAGTCCCAGATCGACACCCCGTTCTAACTATGGCTACACCTTC
CASSPRSTPRSNYGYTF
>TRBJ2-5|TRBD1|NA|TRBV7-3
TGTGCCAGCAGCTTAGACAGGGGAGAGTCCCAGTACTTC
CASSLDRGESQYF
>TRBJ2-5|TRBD1|NA|TRBV12-3/TRBV12-4
TGTGCCATCAGTCCCCGGGACAGGGGCTTTATGACCCAGTACTTC
CAISPRDRGFMTQYF
>TRBJ1-2|NA|NA|TRBV2
TGTGCCACCCTCCGACAGGCCCTTGGCTATGGCTACACCTTC
CATLRQALGYGYTF
>TRBJ1-2|TRBD1|NA|TRBV29-1
TGCAGCGTCGGAGACCCGACAGGGAACTATGGCTACACCTTC
CSVGDPTGNYGYTF
>TRBJ2-1|NA|once|TRBV14
TGTGCCAGCAGCCAAACCCCAGGCGTGAGCTCCTACAATGAGCAGTTCTTC
CASSQTPGVSSYNEQFF
>TRBJ2-7|NA|many|TRBV5-8
TGTGCCAGCAGCTTGGTACGGACCGACTACGAGCAGTACTTC
CASSLVRTDYEQYF
>TRBJ1-2|NA|NA|TRBV2
TGTGCCAGCAGTGAGGGGATCGGCTATGGCTACACCTTC
CASSEGIGYGYTF
>TRBJ2-5|TRBD2|NA|TRBV20-1
TGCAGTGCTGATAGCGGGAGGGACAATGAGACCCAGTACTTC
CSADSGRDNETQYF
>TRBJ2-3|NA|NA|TRBV7-3
TGTGCCAGCAGCTTAGCCCTTACTAGGTCAGATACGCAGTATTTT
CASSLALTRSDTQYF
>TRBJ1-2|NA|many|TRBV5-1
TGCGCCAGCAGCCTCGGCGGACCCCATGGCTACACCTTC
CASSLGGPHGYTF
>TRBJ1-2|NA|NA|TRBV6-5
TGTGCCAGCATCGGGCAGGGGATGGGTGGCTACACCTTC
CASIGQGMGGYTF
>TRBJ1-4|NA|few|TRBV7-2
TGTGCCAGCAGCTCCCACCTCCAGACAGGAAGTAATGAAAAACTGTTTTTT
CASSSHLQTGSNEKLFF
>TRBJ2-1|NA|many|TRBV29-1
TGCAGCGTTGGATACAATGAGCAGTTCTTC
CSVGYNEQFF
>TRBJ1-3|NA|many|TRBV7-2
TGTGCCAGCAGCTTTGGGCCCCTCGGCGGAAACACCATATATTTT
CASSFGPLGGNTIYF
>TRBJ1-3|NA|NA|TRBV7-9
TGTGCCAGCAGAGATTTGAGTTACTCTGGAAACACCATATATTTT
CASRDLSYSGNTIYF
>TRBJ1-4|NA|NA|TRBV7-6
TGTGCCAGCAGCCCATCGGTAAGGAACACTGAAAAACTGTTTTTT
CASSPSVRNTEKLFF
>TRBJ2-5|NA|many|TRBV29-1
TGCAGCGTTCACCAAGAGACCCAGTACTTC
CSVHQETQYF
>TRBJ2-2|NA|NA|TRBV11-2
TGTGCCAGCAGCTTAGCGGGACACCCGTGGGAAGAGACCGGGGAGCTGTTTTTT
CASSLAGHPWEETGELFF
>TRBJ2-3|NA|many|TRBV29-1
TGCAGCGTTGAGGGGGACGCCACAGATACGCAGTATTTT
CSVEGDATDTQYF